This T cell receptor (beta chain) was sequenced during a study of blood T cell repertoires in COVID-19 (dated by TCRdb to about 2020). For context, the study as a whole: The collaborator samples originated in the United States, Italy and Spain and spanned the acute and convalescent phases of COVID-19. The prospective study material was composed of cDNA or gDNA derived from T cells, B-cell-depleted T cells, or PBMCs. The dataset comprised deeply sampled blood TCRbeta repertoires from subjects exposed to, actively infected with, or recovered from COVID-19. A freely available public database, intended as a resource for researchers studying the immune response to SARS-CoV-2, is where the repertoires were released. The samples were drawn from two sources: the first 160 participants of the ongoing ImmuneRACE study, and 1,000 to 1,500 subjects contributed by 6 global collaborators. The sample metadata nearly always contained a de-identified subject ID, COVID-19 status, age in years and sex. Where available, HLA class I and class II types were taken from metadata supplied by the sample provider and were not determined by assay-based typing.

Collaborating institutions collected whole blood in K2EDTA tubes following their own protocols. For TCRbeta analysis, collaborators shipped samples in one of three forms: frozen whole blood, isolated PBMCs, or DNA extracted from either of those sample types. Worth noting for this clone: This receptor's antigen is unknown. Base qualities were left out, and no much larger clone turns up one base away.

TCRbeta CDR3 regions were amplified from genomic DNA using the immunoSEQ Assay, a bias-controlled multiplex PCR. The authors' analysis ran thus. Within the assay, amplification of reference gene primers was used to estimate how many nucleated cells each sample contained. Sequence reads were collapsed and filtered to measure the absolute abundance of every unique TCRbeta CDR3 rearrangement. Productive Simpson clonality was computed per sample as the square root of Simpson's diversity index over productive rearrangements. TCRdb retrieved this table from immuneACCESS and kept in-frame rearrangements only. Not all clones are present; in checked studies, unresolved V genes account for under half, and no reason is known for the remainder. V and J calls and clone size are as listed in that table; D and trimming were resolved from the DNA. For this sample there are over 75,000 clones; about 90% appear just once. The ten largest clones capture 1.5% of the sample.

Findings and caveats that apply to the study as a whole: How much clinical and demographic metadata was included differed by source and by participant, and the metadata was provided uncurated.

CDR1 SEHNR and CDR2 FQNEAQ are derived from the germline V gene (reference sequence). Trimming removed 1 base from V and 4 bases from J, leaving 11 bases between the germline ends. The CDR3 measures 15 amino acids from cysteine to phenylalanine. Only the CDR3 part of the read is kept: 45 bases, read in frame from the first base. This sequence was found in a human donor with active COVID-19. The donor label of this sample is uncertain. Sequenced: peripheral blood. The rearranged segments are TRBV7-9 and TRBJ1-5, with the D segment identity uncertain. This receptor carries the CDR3 CASSLGQTGNQPQHF. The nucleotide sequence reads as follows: TGTGCCAGCAGCTTAGGTCAGACGGGAAATCAGCCCCAGCATTTT.